The text below deals with one T cell receptor beta chain. This entry comes from a study of blood T cell repertoires in COVID-19. This CDR3 spans 17 amino acids. Germline V gives CDR1 MRHNA, CDR2 SNTAGT. V was pared by 2 bases and J by 1 base, with 16 bases between. Study processing details: Reference gene primer amplification gave nucleated cell count estimates. TCRdb keeps only in-frame clones here, not all; method: immunoSEQ multiplex PCR. V, J and clone size were drawn from that table, and D and trimming were deduced from the DNA. The profile shows about 370,000 clones, 70% to 90% of them singletons.

The TCR comes from a young woman with COVID-19, enrolled during active disease. Sequencing was done on a sample of peripheral blood. The chain links TRBV6-4 to TRBJ2-3; perhaps TRBD1 as D (5 bases). The CDR3 DNA reads as TGTGCCAGCAGTGACGGTGGGGTCGGCAGGGGCACAGATACGCAGTATTTT. The encoded protein is CASSDGGVGRGTDTQYF.